This entry describes one TCR beta chain. Its cognate antigen is unknown. The germline V gene encodes CDR1 SNHLY and CDR2 FYNNEI. CDR3 length: 15 amino acids. The trim removed 8 bases at V and 5 bases at J, leaving 7 bases unmatched. The repertoire was sequenced with immunoSEQ multiplex PCR; TCRdb's copy has only in-frame clones and lacks some. The sample lists roughly 61,000 clones; 75% to 95% were seen once. Exposure to brentuximab vedotin varied, and each patient had relapsed following autologous stem cell transplantation. Complete response, partial response or progressive disease was recorded as best response. The data stem from a study of PD-1 blockade in classical Hodgkin lymphoma. Overall study results and limits: A significant rise in TCR diversity was seen by C4D1 for CD4+ cells but not for CD8+ cells. Those starting nivolumab under 1 year post-ASCT were excluded.

This receptor was taken from a human donor with classical Hodgkin lymphoma. The sample here was peripheral blood mononuclear cells (PBMCs), taken before the second cycle of nivolumab. The J gene is TRBJ2-2, the V gene TRBV2; 11 bases are shared with TRBD1. CDR3 sequence reads: CASRRDRGMTGELFF. The DNA for the CDR3 is TGTGCCAGCCGTCGGGACAGGGGGATGACCGGGGAGCTGTTTTTT. Full variable domain (outside the CDR3, taken from reference TRBV2 and TRBJ2-2): EPEVTQTPSHQVTQMGQEVILRCVPISNHLYFYWYRQILGQKVEFLVSFYNNEISEKSEIFDDQFSVERPDGSNFTLKIRSTKLEDSAMYFCASRRDRGMTGELFFGEGSRLTVL.